This TCR beta chain was sequenced during a study of long-term antiretroviral therapy in people with HIV. Findings and caveats of the study: Post-ART diversity increased but stayed below transplant donor controls.

The table lists this clone with a few counts. Its target is unknown. The assay used was immunoSEQ (version v3.0), run at survey level. Sequenced by immunoSEQ multiplex PCR; TCRdb stores in-frame clones only, minus some. The sample has some 20,000 clones, around 78% seen once. Every one of the donors gave at least one pre-ART PBMC sample and at least two post-ART PBMC samples. The specimen comprised unsorted PBMCs, sampled at the start of antiretroviral therapy, before treatment. This clonotype was obtained from a woman in her thirties or forties with HIV.

The CDR3 sequence: CASGYSNSPLHF. The CDR3 coding sequence is TGTGCCAGCGGGTATTCCAATTCACCCCTCCACTTT. V usage is TRBV14 and J usage is TRBJ1-6, with no clear D. CDR1 and CDR2 from the germline V gene are SGHDN and FVKESK. Trimming removed 8 bases at V and 7 bases at J, with 9 bases between. The CDR3 contains 12 residues.